This TCR beta chain was captured by sequencing in a study of cytomegalovirus exposure and HLA in healthy donors. The study, taken as a whole, reports: Altogether, 150 to 200 TCR beta chains were recorded as cytomegalovirus-associated. Beyond CMV serostatus, there was no information to go on about immune exposure.

PCR amplification relied on 60 Vbeta primers (plus 13 Jbeta primers). Data came from immunoSEQ multiplex PCR; TCRdb stores just in-frame clones and leaves some out. Counted here are approximately 130,000 clones, more than 70% occurring once; the ten biggest clones make up around 4.2%. Germline CDR1 reads LGHNA; CDR2 reads YNFKEQ. The CDR3 extends over 14 amino acids. Unmatched junction bases numbered 1, after V lost 4 bases and J lost 0 bases. Regarding this clone: Its antigen is unknown.

Sequenced material: PBMCs. The chain recombines TRBV4-2 with TRBJ2-7; TRBD1 matches 9 bases. The TCR sequence derives from a man between 45 and 60 years old in good health and CMV-seropositive. The CDR3 DNA reads TGTGCCAGCAGCCCGGGACAGGGCTCCTACGAGCAGTACTTC. The encoded protein is CASSPGQGSYEQYF.